Listed below are T cell receptor beta chains from one sample, sequenced in a study of T cells in Graves' hyperthyroidism and ophthalmopathy. TCRdb recomputed calls from the multiplex PCR reads with MiXCR, one row per CDR3 protein. The table includes about 640,000 distinct CDR3 sequences, roughly 15% detected once. The source material was blood. The receptor set was obtained from a woman aged 45-65 years with Graves' ophthalmopathy. CDR3s include the opening cysteine and the closing phenylalanine or tryptophan. The D gene is left open where the match is weak. Size is omitted from some rows. Given values are once, few, many or a class for expanded clones.

>TRBJ2-7|-|-|13|TRBV7-3
TGTGCCAGCAGCTTAGGGACAACATGCGAGCAGTACTTC
CASSLGTTCEQYF
>TRBJ2-1|TRBD2|many|16|TRBV28
TGTGCCAGCAGTCCCAACTATAGCGGGAGCCCCAATGAGCAGTTCTTC
CASSPNYSGSPNEQFF
>TRBJ2-1|-|many|15|TRBV20-1
TGCAGTGCTAGAGTTCTAGCGAGATCGGCCAATGAGCAGTTCTTC
CSARVLARSANEQFF
>TRBJ1-2|TRBD1|few|17|TRBV5-6
TGTGCCAGCAGCTTGGCCAACAGGGGGCTTTTTGGCTATGGCTACACCTTC
CASSLANRGLFGYGYTF
>TRBJ2-1|TRBD2|many|16|TRBV28
TGTGCCAGCAGCTCCCTCGGTTTTTCACTAGCGAATGAGCAGTTCTTC
CASSSLGFSLANEQFF
>TRBJ2-1|TRBD2|many|16|TRBV2
TGTGCCAGCAGCCCGGGGGGGGGATTTGGGTACAATGAGCAGTTCTTC
CASSPGGGFGYNEQFF
>TRBJ1-1|-|-|12|TRBV6-2/TRBV6-3
TGTGCCAGCACCCAACGAGACAGGGAAGCTTTCTTT
CASTQRDREAFF
>TRBJ1-2|-|-|17|TRBV6-2/TRBV6-3
TGTGCCAGCAGTTACTCGATCTTACAAACATCCAACTATGGCTACACCTTC
CASSYSILQTSNYGYTF
>TRBJ2-7|TRBD2|many|15|TRBV5-1
TGCGCCAGCAGCTTGGGACTAGCCAGCTCCTACGAGCAGTACTTC
CASSLGLASSYEQYF
>TRBJ2-7|-|many|16|TRBV5-1
TGCGCCAGCAGCTTGGATAGGGGCACGGGAAGGTACGAGCAGTACTTC
CASSLDRGTGRYEQYF
>TRBJ2-3|TRBD2|-|14|TRBV24-1
TGTGCCACCAGTCCGTCGGGACTATCAGATACGCAGTATTTT
CATSPSGLSDTQYF
>TRBJ2-2|-|few|12|TRBV27
TGTGCCAGCAGACCCCTTACCGGGGAGCTGTTTTTT
CASRPLTGELFF